This note documents a single T cell receptor beta chain sequence. Its antigen is still unknown. An end of the junction does not agree with germline; a read error may underlie this. The germline V gene has CDR1 MDHEN and CDR2 SYDVKM. The CDR3 sequence is 15 residues long. The record originates from a study of tumor-infiltrating lymphocytes in primary liver carcinoma. About the research overall: Tumors were stage T1-T3 N0M0, about 4 to 11 cm across.

Study-level points and caveats: Blood fell significantly below tumors in its top-250-clone fraction (p = 0.039).

Total RNA amounting to 500 ng was the source from which TCR beta cDNA was made with a constant-region primer. Libraries of TCR beta came from three nested multiplex PCR rounds with slightly modified ARM-PCR. Amplification in the first two PCR rounds was performed using TRBV1-TRBV30 forward primers and a C-beta reverse primer for 10 cycles each. TCRdb itself ran the multiplex PCR reads through MiXCR, one entry per CDR3 protein. The table includes around 40,000 distinct CDR3 sequences, about three quarters detected once. Co-extraction of RNA and DNA was performed on about 20-32 mg of unsorted bulk tissue.

V usage is TRBV28 and J usage is TRBJ2-1; D is possibly TRBD1 (5 bases). Source material: liver tumor tissue from sampling region 2. Subset specified: tumor region T2, inferior pole. This TCR was sampled from a man aged 40-49 years with primary liver carcinoma and hepatitis B virus infection. The CDR3 DNA sequence: TGTGCCAGCAGCCCCGCGGACACCTCTAACAATGAGCAATTCTTC. This gives the protein CASSPADTSNNEQFF.